The 26 T cell receptor beta chains listed next were all sequenced from one sample in a study of T cells after yellow fever vaccination. TCRdb recomputed calls from the 5' RACE reads with MiXCR, one row per CDR3 protein. The sample consists of 45,000 to 75,000 distinct CDR3 sequences, about 5.2% of them appearing once. The source was PBMCs, either bulk or a sorted T-cell subset (CD4+, CD8+, memory, or dextramer-sorted; not recorded which), collected on the day of the yellow fever booster vaccination. The receptors stem from a young man who received the YFV17D yellow fever vaccine.

This clonotype occurred a few times. The chain recombines TRBV27 with TRBJ2-3, with 14 bases fitting TRBD2. This CDR3 contains 18 residues. J was trimmed by 0 bases and V by 5 bases; bases with no gene match: 7. CDR1 and CDR2 (germline): MNHEY, SMNVEV (reference sequence). CDR3 residues: CASSAGLAGGSSTDTQYF. The CDR3 DNA is TGTGCCAGCAGTGCCGGACTAGCGGGGGGCTCTAGCACAGATACGCAGTATTTT.

This chain uses TRBV4-1 with TRBJ2-1, with D perhaps assigned TRBD1 or TRBD2 (5 bases each). The CDR3 length is 16 residues. CDR1 is MGHRA and CDR2 is YSYEKL in the germline V gene. V was shortened by 0 bases and J by 5 bases, with 14 bases between the two germline ends. CDR3: CASSQEGTGLDNEQFF. In DNA, the CDR3 is TGCGCCAGCAGCCAAGAGGGGACCGGGTTAGACAATGAGCAGTTCTTC.

This clonotype came up many times. This chain uses TRBV5-1 with TRBJ2-5; D is uncertain. V lost 4 bases, J lost 1 base, and 11 bases lay in between. Germline V gene lookup returns CDR1 SGHRS and CDR2 YFSETQ. The CDR3 covers 14 residues. CDR3 loop: CASSIQTSQETQYF. DNA of the CDR3: TGCGCCAGCAGCATCCAGACAAGCCAAGAGACCCAGTACTTC. Filled out from reference TRBV5-1 and TRBJ2-5, the complete variable domain reads KAGVTQTPRYLIKTRGQQVTLSCSPISGHRSVSWYQQTPGQGLQFLFEYFSETQRNKGNFPGRFSGRQFSNSRSEMNVSTLELGDSALYLCASSIQTSQETQYFGPGTRLLVL.

The rearrangement links TRBV10-2 to TRBJ2-1, with D possibly matching TRBD2 (6 bases). The CDR3 contains 13 residues. CDR1 WSHSY and CDR2 SAAADI come from the germline V gene. The V and J ends lost 5 bases and 4 bases respectively, with 9 bases between them. The CDR3 spells CASSWGTYNEQFF. The CDR3 DNA reads as TGCGCCAGCAGTTGGGGGACTTACAATGAGCAGTTCTTC.

V is TRBV7-2 and J is TRBJ2-2; 15 nucleotides align to TRBD2. The CDR3 loop spans 18 amino acids. V lost 7 bases to trimming and J lost 1 base; unmatched junction nucleotides: 7. Germline-derived CDR1 and CDR2 are SGHTA and FQGNSA. The CDR3 sequence is CASTQGTSGGQNTGELFF. The CDR3 DNA sequence: TGTGCCAGCACCCAGGGGACTAGCGGGGGGCAGAACACCGGGGAGCTGTTTTTT.

In its sample, this clonotype was seen many times. This sequence joins TRBV12-3 or TRBV12-4 and TRBJ2-1, with D uncertain. CDR3 size: 14 residues. The V gene lost 2 bases and the J gene lost 8 bases, with 13 bases spanning the gap. CDR3 sequence reads: CASSLLGPGDEQFF. CDR3 nucleotides: TGTGCCAGCAGTTTATTGGGCCCGGGCGATGAGCAGTTCTTC.

The genes are TRBV25-1 and TRBJ1-4; D gene unclear. Trimming pared 0 bases from V and 6 bases from J, leaving 11 bases between. Germline V lookup: CDR1 MGHDK, CDR2 SYGVNS. The CDR3 has 15 amino acids. CDR3 sequence: CASSEYRVSDEKLFF. The CDR3 DNA reads as TGTGCCAGCAGTGAATATCGGGTGTCTGATGAAAAACTGTTTTTT. The variable domain in full, completed from reference TRBV25-1 and TRBJ1-4, reads EADIYQTPRYLVIGTGKKITLECSQTMGHDKMYWYQQDPGMELHLIHYSYGVNSTEKGDLSSESTVSRIRTEHFPLTLESARPSHTSQYLCASSEYRVSDEKLFFGSGTQLSVL.

This clonotype was observed many times. The chain joins TRBV6-5 to TRBJ1-2, with a possible D match to TRBD1 (5 bases). The length of the CDR3 is 13 residues. The germline V and J ends were trimmed by 0 bases and 7 bases, with 9 bases remaining between them. Germline assignment: CDR1 MNHEY and CDR2 SVGAGI. CDR3 coding DNA: TGTGCCAGCAGTTACTCGAGGGGCATTGGCTACACCTTC. Translated, it gives CASSYSRGIGYTF.

In this sample, this clonotype turned up many times. This chain joins TRBV4-2 and TRBJ1-5; D is unresolved. Germline V gene sequence: CDR1 LGHNA, CDR2 YNFKEQ. Trimming removed 0 bases at V and 4 bases at J, with 1 base between. The CDR3 is 12 residues long. The CDR3 here is CASSQENQPQHF. The CDR3, as DNA: TGTGCCAGCAGCCAAGAGAATCAGCCCCAGCATTTT.

This clonotype was detected a few times. The chain joins TRBV27 to TRBJ1-2, with a tentative D call TRBD1 (5 bases). The CDR3 is 14 amino acids. CDR1 MNHEY and CDR2 SMNVEV come from the germline V gene (reference sequence). Trimming took 5 bases from V and 8 from J, leaving 18 bases between them. The CDR3 region has the DNA TGTGCCAGCAGTCCCGGGGGGGGGTTCACAGGCTACACCTTC. Translating gives CASSPGGGFTGYTF.

The chain uses TRBV7-2 and TRBJ1-2; 7 bases line up with TRBD1. Germline assignment: CDR1 SGHTA and CDR2 FQGNSA. The CDR3 loop spans 16 amino acids. With 5 bases clipped from V and 0 bases from J, the junction kept 9 bases outside the gene matches. CDR3 coding DNA: TGTGCCAGCAGCCCGACATCCGGGACAGCTAACTATGGCTACACCTTC. Its translation: CASSPTSGTANYGYTF.

This chain links TRBV4-2 with TRBJ1-4, with TRBD1 matching over 7 bases. V shed 4 bases and J 0 bases; nucleotides not matched to a gene: 17. CDR1 is LGHNA and CDR2 is YNFKEQ in the germline V gene. The CDR3 spans 20 residues. CDR3 in DNA: TGTGCCAGCAGCCCCCATGGGGGACAGCACACCAGATCAACTAATGAAAAACTGTTTTTT. Translated: CASSPHGGQHTRSTNEKLFF.

This clonotype has a handful of counts. This chain links TRBV6-6 with TRBJ1-3; perhaps TRBD1 as D (5 bases). The CDR3 is 14 residues long. Germline V gene lookup returns CDR1 MNHNY and CDR2 SVGAGI (reference sequence). V lost 10 bases and J lost 2, with 15 bases in between. CDR3 bases: TGTGCCACCCTGGCGGACATCCCTGGAAACACCATATATTTT. Its translation is CATLADIPGNTIYF.

A few counts support this clonotype. V gene TRBV4-1 combines with J gene TRBJ1-2, with a weak D call TRBD1 (6 bases). Trimming cost V 0 bases and J 5 bases, with 16 bases left between them. The CDR3 sequence is 16 residues long. Germline V lookup: CDR1 MGHRA, CDR2 YSYEKL. CDR3 in amino acids: CASSQDRGGLGYGYTF. The CDR3 DNA reads TGCGCCAGCAGCCAAGACAGGGGCGGTCTAGGGTATGGCTACACCTTC.

The chain uses TRBV4-1 and TRBJ2-1, with D perhaps given as TRBD1 or TRBD2 (5 bases each). V lost 5 bases, J lost 7 bases, and 9 bases lay in between. The CDR3 runs 12 residues. In germline, CDR1 is MGHRA, CDR2 YSYEKL. The CDR3 region has the DNA TGCGCCAGCAGCGGGGGAGAGAATGAGCAGTTCTTC. This sequence encodes CASSGGENEQFF.

This clonotype was counted ten times or more. The J gene is TRBJ2-1, the V gene TRBV4-3; D might be TRBD2 (5 bases). Trimming stripped 0 bases from V and 10 bases from J, with 16 bases between. The CDR3 totals 15 residues. CDR1 LGHNA and CDR2 YSLEER come from the germline V gene. The CDR3 DNA sequence: TGCGCCAGCAGCCAAGATCCAGCGGCGACGCGGGAGCAGTTCTTC. Protein sequence: CASSQDPAATREQFF.

This clonotype has only a few counts. This chain links TRBV4-1 with TRBJ2-2; D not resolved. V was trimmed by 0 bases and J by 5 bases, leaving 13 bases between them. The CDR3 extends over 16 amino acids. Germline V gene sequence: CDR1 MGHRA, CDR2 YSYEKL. The DNA of the CDR3 is TGCGCCAGCAGCCAAGAAGAGACTCTTGGGACCGGGGAGCTGTTTTTT. Translating gives CASSQEETLGTGELFF.

This clonotype was found many times. The chain recombines TRBV4-2 with TRBJ1-5; 9 nucleotides align to TRBD1. The trim removed 4 bases at V and 6 bases at J, leaving 4 bases unmatched. In germline, CDR1 is LGHNA, CDR2 YNFKEQ. CDR3 length: 14 amino acids. CDR3: CASSLTGGSQPQHF. For the CDR3, the DNA is TGTGCCAGCAGCCTGACAGGGGGAAGTCAGCCCCAGCATTTT.

This clonotype was observed a few times. The chain combines TRBV9 with TRBJ1-5; 10 positions agree with TRBD1. This CDR3 comprises 14 residues. CDR1 and CDR2 from the germline V gene are SGDLS and YYNGEE. The junction had 4 bases not matched to a gene; V was cut back by 4 bases and J by 6 bases. CDR3 in amino acids: CASSYGQGGQPQHF. CDR3 nucleotides: TGTGCCAGCAGCTATGGACAGGGGGGTCAGCCCCAGCATTTT.

Only a few counts were recorded for this clonotype. The chain recombines TRBV12-3 or TRBV12-4 with TRBJ1-2; a weak D match, TRBD1 (5 bases). Trimming took 2 bases from V and 10 from J, leaving 14 bases between them. The CDR3 length is 13 residues. The chain's CDR3 is CASSLTTAFVYTF. The CDR3 bases are TGTGCCAGCAGTTTAACGACAGCTTTCGTCTACACCTTC.

This clonotype has just a few counts. V usage is TRBV4-1 and J usage is TRBJ1-1, with 9 positions matching TRBD1. V lost 7 bases and J lost 6; bases outside the gene matches: 12. The germline V gene encodes CDR1 MGHRA and CDR2 YSYEKL. This CDR3 spans 15 amino acids. The CDR3 coding sequence is TGCGCCAGCAACCCACACCAACAGGGGGCCGCTGAAGCTTTCTTT. Translation gives CASNPHQQGAAEAFF.

This clonotype was recorded many times. The chain combines TRBV7-9 with TRBJ1-5, with D possibly TRBD1 on 5 matching bases. Germline lookup yields CDR1 SEHNR and CDR2 FQNEAQ (reference sequence). This CDR3 is 15 amino acids long. Trimming removed 1 base at V and 4 bases at J, with 11 bases between. CDR3 sequence reads: CASSLGPAGNQPQHF. The CDR3 bases are TGTGCCAGCAGCTTAGGGCCGGCAGGGAATCAGCCCCAGCATTTT. The full variable domain, rest sourced from reference TRBV7-9 and TRBJ1-5, is DTGVSQNPRHKITKRGQNVTFRCDPISEHNRLYWYRQTLGQGPEFLTYFQNEAQLEKSRLLSDRFSAERPKGSFSTLEIQRTEQGDSAMYLCASSLGPAGNQPQHFGDGTRLSIL.

As concerns this clonotype: A much more abundant neighbour one base away suggests this may be a read error. This sequence joins TRBV11-2 and TRBJ2-5; D may match TRBD1 or TRBD2 (5 bases each). Germline V gives CDR1 SGHAT, CDR2 FQNNGV. Trimming took off 5 bases at V and 0 bases at J, with 16 bases between the two ends. This CDR3 contains 16 residues. CDR3 loop: CASSGGREKYQETQYF. The DNA for the CDR3 is TGTGCCAGCAGCGGAGGCAGGGAGAAGTACCAAGAGACCCAGTACTTC.

This clonotype was observed a few times. The rearrangement joins TRBV5-6 to TRBJ1-5; D not resolved. Between the trimmed V and J ends, which lost 3 bases and 3 bases, there was a span of 16 bases. This CDR3 comprises 16 residues. Germline-derived CDR1 and CDR2 are SGHDT and YYEEEE. The chain's CDR3 is CASSSGLVVNNQPQHF. DNA for the CDR3: TGTGCCAGCAGCTCGGGGTTGGTTGTGAACAATCAGCCCCAGCATTTT.

This clonotype came up a few times. The V call is TRBV5-1, the J call TRBJ2-5, with D unclear. CDR1 and CDR2 (germline): SGHRS, YFSETQ. There are 12 residues in the CDR3. With 5 bases removed from V and 0 bases from J, the gap between germline ends came to 5 bases. The CDR3 region is CASSKDQETQYF. The CDR3, as DNA: TGCGCCAGCAGTAAAGACCAAGAGACCCAGTACTTC.

This clonotype occurred many times. This chain uses TRBV5-1 with TRBJ2-5, with no clear D. Germline loops: CDR1 SGHRS, CDR2 YFSETQ. The length of the CDR3 is 15 residues. Trimming cost V 4 bases and J 6 bases, with 19 bases left between them. CDR3 coding DNA: TGCGCCAGCAGCCCGACTTGGATCGGAGTGAAGACCCAGTACTTC. The encoded protein is CASSPTWIGVKTQYF.